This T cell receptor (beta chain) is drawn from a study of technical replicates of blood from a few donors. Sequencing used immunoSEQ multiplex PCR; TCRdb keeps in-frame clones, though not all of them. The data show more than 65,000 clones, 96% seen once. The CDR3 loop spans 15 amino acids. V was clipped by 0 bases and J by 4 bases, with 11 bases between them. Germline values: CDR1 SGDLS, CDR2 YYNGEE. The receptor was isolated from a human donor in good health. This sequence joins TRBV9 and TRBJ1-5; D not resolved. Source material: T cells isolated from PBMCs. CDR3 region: CASSVAAGGNQPQHF. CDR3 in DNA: TGTGCCAGCAGCGTAGCGGCAGGAGGGAATCAGCCCCAGCATTTT.